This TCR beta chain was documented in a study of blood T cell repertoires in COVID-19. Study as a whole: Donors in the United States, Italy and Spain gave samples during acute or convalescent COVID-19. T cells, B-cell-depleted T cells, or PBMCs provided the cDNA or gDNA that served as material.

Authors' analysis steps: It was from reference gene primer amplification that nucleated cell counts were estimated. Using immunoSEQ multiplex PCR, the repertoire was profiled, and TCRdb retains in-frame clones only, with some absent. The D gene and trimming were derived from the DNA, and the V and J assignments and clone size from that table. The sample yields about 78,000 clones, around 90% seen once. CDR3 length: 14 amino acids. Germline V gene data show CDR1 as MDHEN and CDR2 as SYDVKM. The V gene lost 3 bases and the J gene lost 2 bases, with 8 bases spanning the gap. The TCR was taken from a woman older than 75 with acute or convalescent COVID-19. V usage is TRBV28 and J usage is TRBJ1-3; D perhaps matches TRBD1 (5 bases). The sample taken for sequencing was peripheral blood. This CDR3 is CASSFGRAGNTIYF. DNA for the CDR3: TGTGCCAGCAGTTTCGGCAGGGCTGGAAACACCATATATTTT.